The T cell receptor (beta chain) under discussion was sequenced for a study of T cells after yellow fever vaccination. At the level of the study: Libraries from low-cell-number fractions were prepared with the SMART-Seq v4 Ultra Low Input RNA kit. General study findings and limits: The study re-detected most primary-vaccination clones after the booster (approximately 97% CD4, 88% CD8).

Many counts were recorded for this clonotype. TCRdb fed the 5' RACE reads into MiXCR, producing one record per CDR3 protein. This sample has 96,000 or so distinct CDR3 sequences, with about 8.4% found just once. This TCR derives from a man aged 18 to 35 who received the YFV17D yellow fever vaccine. Sequences were derived from CD8+ T cells not binding an NS4B(214-222) dextramer, sorted from PBMCs, sampled around 16 days after the first yellow fever vaccination.

This CDR3 is CASSWGADTQYF. DNA for the CDR3: TGTGCCAGCAGCTGGGGTGCAGATACGCAGTATTTT. The chain carries TRBV7-6 and TRBJ2-3; D is unclear. The CDR3 is 12 amino acids. Deletions cut 4 bases from V and 4 bases from J, with 6 bases between. CDR1 and CDR2 from the germline V gene are SGHVS and FNYEAQ. Filled out from reference TRBV7-6 and TRBJ2-3, the complete variable domain reads GAGVSQSPRYKVTKRGQDVALRCDPISGHVSLYWYRQALGQGPEFLTYFNYEAQQDKSGLPNDRFSAERPEGSISTLTIQRTEQRDSAMYRCASSWGADTQYFGPGTRLTVL.